What follows are 27 T cell receptor beta chains derived from one specimen sequenced in a study of T cells in Graves' hyperthyroidism and ophthalmopathy. Authors of the study amplified TCR beta CDR3 regions from RNA transcripts. The HTBI primer set drove a first-round RT-PCR of the TCR CDR3. TCRdb re-analysed the multiplex PCR reads in MiXCR, keeping a single row per CDR3 protein. The sample yields about 640,000 distinct CDR3 sequences, less than 25% seen once. Sample: blood. The receptors come from a man aged 30-40 years with Graves' ophthalmopathy.

J is TRBJ2-7 and V is TRBV27, with 7 bases matching TRBD1. Germline CDR1 reads MNHEY; CDR2 reads SMNVEV (reference sequence). The CDR3 runs 13 residues. V lost 7 bases and J lost 2; bases outside the gene matches: 5. The CDR3 reads CASTGDSPYEQYF. CDR3 DNA sequence: TGTGCCAGCACTGGGGACAGTCCCTACGAGCAGTACTTC.

A remark on this clonotype: One junction end disagrees with the germline gene, perhaps due to a read error. The chain links TRBV24-1 to TRBJ2-5; 7 bases are shared with TRBD1. CDR1 and CDR2 (germline): KGHDR, SFDVKD. The CDR3 contains 13 residues. The CDR3 nucleotides are TGTGCCACCAGTGAGACAGGGAAAGAGGCCCAGTACTTC. Translation: CATSETGKEAQYF.

This clonotype appeared a few times. The chain carries TRBV2 and TRBJ2-2; no clear D gene. Germline assignment: CDR1 SNHLY and CDR2 FYNNEI. There are 11 residues in the CDR3. The germline V and J ends were trimmed by 7 bases and 4 bases, with 4 bases remaining between them. CDR3 loop: CASTPTGELFF. The CDR3 DNA follows: TGTGCCAGCACTCCCACCGGGGAGCTGTTTTTT. Full variable domain (outside the CDR3, taken from reference TRBV2 and TRBJ2-2): EPEVTQTPSHQVTQMGQEVILRCVPISNHLYFYWYRQILGQKVEFLVSFYNNEISEKSEIFDDQFSVERPDGSNFTLKIRSTKLEDSAMYFCASTPTGELFFGEGSRLTVL.

This clonotype was seen a handful of times. J is TRBJ2-5 and V is TRBV2; D is ambiguous. The CDR3 extends over 14 amino acids. The V end lost 5 bases, the J end lost 1 base, and 11 bases lay between the germline ends. Germline CDR1 SNHLY, CDR2 FYNNEI. This chain's CDR3 is CASSFRNGQETQYF. In nucleotides, the CDR3 is TGTGCCAGCAGTTTCCGAAACGGCCAAGAGACCCAGTACTTC. Full variable domain (rest looked up from reference TRBV2 and TRBJ2-5): EPEVTQTPSHQVTQMGQEVILRCVPISNHLYFYWYRQILGQKVEFLVSFYNNEISEKSEIFDDQFSVERPDGSNFTLKIRSTKLEDSAMYFCASSFRNGQETQYFGPGTRLLVL.

The sample holds a few counts of this clonotype. The chain employs TRBV20-1 and TRBJ2-3; 15 bases agree with TRBD2. J was trimmed by 5 bases and V by 0 bases; bases with no gene match: 3. The CDR3 is 16 amino acids. Germline lookup yields CDR1 DFQATT and CDR2 SNEGSKA (reference sequence). CDR3: CSARDRTSGRVDTQYF. The CDR3 region has the DNA TGCAGTGCTAGAGATCGGACTAGCGGGAGGGTAGATACGCAGTATTTT.

This clonotype was counted between two and nine times. The chain employs TRBV28 and TRBJ2-7, with TRBD1 matching over 10 bases. The length of the CDR3 is 14 residues. The V and J ends lost 6 bases and 9 bases, in that order; junction bases with no gene match: 11. Germline-derived CDR1 and CDR2 are MDHEN and SYDVKM. The CDR3 nucleotides read TGTGCCAGCAGCCCCGGGACAGGGGTCAACGGGCAGTACTTC. Protein sequence: CASSPGTGVNGQYF.

In this sample, this clonotype turned up many times. The chain is built from TRBV28 and TRBJ1-1; D gene unclear. The CDR3 spans 14 residues. Trimming removed 5 bases at V and 1 base at J, with 11 bases between. Per the germline V gene, CDR1 is MDHEN and CDR2 is SYDVKM. The CDR3 nucleotides read TGTGCCAGCAGTCCCAATCCCTCGAACACTGAAGCTTTCTTT. Translated: CASSPNPSNTEAFF.

Details on this clonotype: Mismatch with germline at one junction end may stem from a read error. The V call is TRBV7-7, the J call TRBJ2-5; D ambiguous. CDR1 is SSHAT and CDR2 is FNYEAQ in the germline V gene (reference sequence). This CDR3 has 15 residues. The CDR3 sequence: CASSQRPGEQETQYF. DNA of the CDR3: TGTGCTAGCAGCCAGCGACCAGGAGAGCAAGAGACCCAGTACTTC.

This clonotype appeared many times. The chain is built from TRBV5-1 and TRBJ2-1, with 8 bases lining up with TRBD2. The CDR3 has 17 residues. The V segment lost 4 bases and the J segment 7 bases; nucleotides outside the gene matches: 16. Per the germline V gene, CDR1 is SGHRS and CDR2 is YFSETQ. CDR3 region: CASSRIKAGASGNEQFF. Here the CDR3 DNA reads TGCGCCAGCAGCCGAATAAAAGCGGGAGCCTCGGGTAATGAGCAGTTCTTC.

Only a few counts were recorded for this clonotype. The V call is TRBV5-6, the J call TRBJ1-2, with TRBD1 matching 9 bases. Looked up from germline, CDR1 is SGHDT and CDR2 is YYEEEE. This CDR3 contains 14 residues. The trim removed 4 bases at V and 3 bases at J, leaving 4 bases unmatched. The CDR3 protein is CASSLQGAYYGYTF. The CDR3 region has the DNA TGTGCCAGCAGCCTACAGGGGGCGTACTATGGCTACACCTTC.

The gene calls are TRBV30 and TRBJ2-3; no firm D call. Trimming cost V 1 base and J 1 base, with 12 bases left between them. The CDR3 totals 15 residues. Germline V gene data show CDR1 as GTSNPN and CDR2 as SVGIG (reference sequence). The CDR3 nucleotides are TGTGCCTGGAGTGGTACTCCCTTTGGCACAGATACGCAGTATTTT. Its translation: CAWSGTPFGTDTQYF.

This clonotype was observed many times. The chain combines TRBV28 with TRBJ2-7, with a possible D match to TRBD1 (6 bases). This CDR3 has 14 amino acids. CDR1 and CDR2 (germline): MDHEN, SYDVKM. The V end lost 2 bases, the J end lost 5 bases, and 13 bases lay between the germline ends. CDR3 sequence reads: CASSLSQGIDEQYF. The CDR3 nucleotides read TGTGCCAGCAGTTTAAGCCAGGGGATCGACGAGCAGTACTTC.

This clonotype was found many times. CDR3 DNA sequence: TGTGCCAGCTCACCCCGGGACAGGTACGAGCAGTACTTC. Residues: CASSPRDRYEQYF. This sequence joins TRBV18 and TRBJ2-7; 8 bases fit TRBD1. The CDR3 runs 13 residues. The germline V gene has CDR1 KGHSH and CDR2 LQKENI. With 3 bases clipped from V and 4 bases from J, the junction kept 2 bases outside the gene matches.

This clonotype was counted many times. This sequence joins TRBV11-2 and TRBJ2-5, with a possible D match to TRBD1 (6 bases). CDR3 length equals 14 residues. Germline V gene lookup returns CDR1 SGHAT and CDR2 FQNNGV. V dropped 4 bases and J dropped 1 base, with 10 bases sitting between them. The CDR3 region is CASSYRQVQETQYF. CDR3 in DNA: TGTGCCAGCAGCTACCGACAGGTCCAAGAGACCCAGTACTTC.

The gene calls are TRBV10-3 and TRBJ2-7; 9 bases fit TRBD1. From germline, CDR1 is ENHRY and CDR2 SYGVKD. V lost 6 bases and J lost 7; bases outside the gene matches: 10. The CDR3 runs to 14 residues. CDR3 residues: CAISTGTGTREQYF. CDR3 DNA: TGTGCCATCAGCACCGGGACAGGGACCAGGGAGCAGTACTTC.

This clonotype has a handful of counts. This CDR3 is missing its conserved last phenylalanine or tryptophan, likely due to a read error. The chain has TRBV5-5 and TRBJ1-1; TRBD1 matches at 11 bases. The germline gives CDR1 SGHKS, CDR2 YYEKEE (reference sequence). This CDR3 comprises 15 residues. After removal of 6 bases from V and 0 bases from J, the junction contained 4 bases not matched to a gene. This CDR3 is CASTGQGAMNTEAFL. The CDR3 DNA reads as TGTGCCAGCACCGGACAGGGGGCGATGAACACTGAAGCTTTCCTT.

This clonotype was seen a handful of times. The chain carries TRBV20-1 and TRBJ1-5, with D unclear. CDR1 and CDR2 from the germline V gene are DFQATT and SNEGSKA (reference sequence). V dropped 2 bases and J dropped 0 bases, with 11 bases sitting between them. This CDR3 contains 15 residues. CDR3 sequence (DNA): TGCAGTGCTAGAAAGGCAGACTATAGCAATCAGCCCCAGCATTTT. Translated: CSARKADYSNQPQHF.

This chain joins TRBV19 and TRBJ2-2; TRBD1 matches at 9 bases. The CDR3 length is 16 residues. V dropped 7 bases and J dropped 4; count of bases not matched to a gene: 10. Germline V lookup: CDR1 LNHDA, CDR2 SQIVND (reference sequence). The CDR3 sequence: CASIPPGQGGTGELFF. In DNA form, the CDR3 reads TGTGCCAGTATCCCTCCGGGACAGGGAGGCACCGGGGAGCTGTTTTTT.

This clonotype was recorded a few times. This rearrangement joins TRBV11-2 to TRBJ2-7, with D possibly TRBD1 on 6 matching bases. Trimming left V 4 bases short and J 7 bases short, with 20 bases between. From germline, CDR1 is SGHAT and CDR2 FQNNGV. CDR3 length: 15 amino acids. DNA for the CDR3: TGTGCCAGCAGCTCGTACAGGGTGGCCCAGAGGGAGCAGTACTTC. This codes for CASSSYRVAQREQYF.

This clonotype was seen only a few times. The chain combines TRBV29-1 with TRBJ2-5; TRBD1 might be the D (5 bases). This CDR3 is built from 14 residues. Looked up from germline, CDR1 is SQVTM and CDR2 is ANQGSEA. Trimming pared 6 bases from V and 5 bases from J, leaving 19 bases between. The CDR3: CSVQILGVGETQYF. Here the CDR3 DNA reads TGCAGCGTACAGATTCTAGGGGTTGGGGAGACCCAGTACTTC.

In this sample, this clonotype turned up many times. The J gene is TRBJ2-7, the V gene TRBV20-1; D remains ambiguous. The V gene's germline CDR1 is DFQATT and CDR2 SNEGSKA (reference sequence). The CDR3 length is 13 residues. Between the trimmed V and J ends, which lost 3 bases and 0 bases, there was a span of 9 bases. Written as DNA, the CDR3 is TGCAGTGCTAGTGCCGAGCTCTCCTACGAGCAGTACTTC. Translating it yields CSASAELSYEQYF.

This clonotype was counted many times. J is TRBJ1-1 and V is TRBV5-1, with unresolved D. The V end was cut by 6 bases, the J end by 4 bases, with 22 bases between. The CDR3 consists of 16 residues. The germline V gene encodes CDR1 SGHRS and CDR2 YFSETQ. The CDR3 loop reads CASNPGGDGRATEAFF. DNA of the CDR3: TGCGCCAGCAACCCTGGAGGTGACGGGCGGGCCACTGAAGCTTTCTTT.

In its sample, this clonotype was seen many times. This rearrangement joins TRBV29-1 to TRBJ1-1; 7 bases align to TRBD1. The germline CDR1 and CDR2 sequences are SQVTM and ANQGSEA. V lost 3 bases and J lost 1; bases outside the gene matches: 17. The CDR3 spans 18 residues. Here the CDR3 DNA reads TGCAGCGTTGAGGGTGAGTCGGCAGGGGGTCCAAGGAACACTGAAGCTTTCTTT. Translated, it gives CSVEGESAGGPRNTEAFF.

V is TRBV13 and J is TRBJ2-1; perhaps TRBD1 as D (5 bases). Germline lookup yields CDR1 PRHDT and CDR2 FYEKMQ (reference sequence). Between the trimmed V and J ends, which lost 0 bases and 4 bases, there was a span of 10 bases. The CDR3 is 15 residues long. CDR3 protein: CASSLGFGAYNEQFF. The CDR3 DNA sequence: TGTGCCAGCAGCTTAGGTTTTGGGGCTTACAATGAGCAGTTCTTC.

This chain connects TRBV28 to TRBJ1-1; D remains ambiguous. CDR3 size: 11 residues. Germline V gives CDR1 MDHEN, CDR2 SYDVKM. Trimming stripped 7 bases from V and 8 bases from J, with 11 bases between. The CDR3 sequence is CASKISEEAFF. The CDR3 nucleotides read TGTGCCAGCAAAATTAGTGAAGAAGCTTTCTTT.

The chain employs TRBV4-2 and TRBJ2-1; TRBD2 agrees at 10 bases. The germline V gene encodes CDR1 LGHNA and CDR2 YNFKEQ. This CDR3 is 17 amino acids long. V shed 0 bases and J 2 bases; nucleotides not matched to a gene: 4. In nucleotides, the CDR3 is TGTGCCAGCAGCCAAGATACTAGCGGGATCACCTACAATGAGCAGTTCTTC. It yields the protein CASSQDTSGITYNEQFF.

The chain recombines TRBV20-1 with TRBJ2-7, with TRBD1 matching over 9 bases. J gave up 4 bases and V 0 bases, and 7 bases lay outside the gene matches. This CDR3 comprises 15 residues. Germline values: CDR1 DFQATT, CDR2 SNEGSKA (reference sequence). The CDR3 DNA follows: TGCAGTGCTAGAGAGTTTGGGACAGGGAGTTACGAGCAGTACTTC. It is translated as CSAREFGTGSYEQYF.